Presented here are 15 T cell receptor beta chains from one specimen sequenced in a study of OX40 agonist ivuxolimab in advanced cancers. Clones were sequenced by immunoSEQ multiplex PCR, and TCRdb holds only the in-frame ones, with some missing. This table has around 100,000 clones, approximately 90% appearing once. The sample in question was CD4+ or CD8+ T cells sorted from blood, obtained in a trial of the OX40 agonist ivuxolimab. The receptor set was obtained from an adult with an advanced solid tumor such as melanoma, head and neck, liver or kidney cancer.

The chain's CDR3 is CASSYILAGALGELFF. CDR3 coding DNA: TGTGCCAGCAGCTATATTCTAGCGGGAGCGCTCGGGGAGCTGTTTTTT. The chain uses TRBV7-8 and TRBJ2-2; TRBD2 matches 10 bases. The CDR3 runs 16 residues. CDR1 is SGHVS, CDR2 FQNEAQ, per germline. The V and J ends lost 4 bases and 7 bases, in that order; junction bases with no gene match: 9.

The V gene is TRBV5-6, the J gene TRBJ1-2, with TRBD1 matching 9 bases. With V trimmed by 4 bases and J by 5 bases, 9 bases remained unmatched. Germline CDR1 SGHDT, CDR2 YYEEEE. CDR3 length equals 15 residues. The chain's CDR3 is CASSPTGGLGYGYTF. CDR3 coding DNA: TGTGCCAGCAGCCCAACAGGGGGCTTAGGGTATGGCTACACCTTC.

V gene TRBV5-1 combines with J gene TRBJ2-5; no clear D gene. CDR3 length: 13 amino acids. Germline loops: CDR1 SGHRS, CDR2 YFSETQ. Trimming took 6 bases from V and 4 from J, leaving 13 bases between them. The CDR3 sequence: CASTAGPRETQYF. The CDR3 region has the DNA TGCGCCAGCACCGCCGGACCGAGAGAGACCCAGTACTTC.

The J gene is TRBJ2-5, the V gene TRBV16; no definite D call. The CDR3 spans 13 residues. The V gene's germline CDR1 is KGHSY and CDR2 FQNENV. Trimming stripped 1 base from V and 2 bases from J, with 5 bases between. The DNA for the CDR3 is TGTGCCAGCAGCCAATTGTGGCAAGAGACCCAGTACTTC. It yields the protein CASSQLWQETQYF.

The sample holds one count of this clone. J is TRBJ2-7 and V is TRBV28, with 8 bases identical to TRBD2. Unmatched junction bases numbered 5, after V lost 6 bases and J lost 4 bases. CDR1 is MDHEN and CDR2 is SYDVKM in the germline V gene. The CDR3 runs to 13 residues. The CDR3 reads CASRFSGVYEQYF. The DNA for the CDR3 is TGTGCCAGCAGATTTAGCGGGGTATACGAGCAGTACTTC.

The chain carries TRBV25-1 and TRBJ1-5; D is unclear. V lost 6 bases and J 2 bases, leaving 14 bases between the germline ends. This CDR3 has 15 residues. Germline CDR1 reads MGHDK; CDR2 reads SYGVNS. The CDR3 is CASRAAEVGNQPQHF. For the CDR3, the DNA is TGTGCCAGCAGGGCCGCGGAAGTAGGCAATCAGCCCCAGCATTTT. Full variable domain (rest looked up from reference TRBV25-1 and TRBJ1-5): EADIYQTPRYLVIGTGKKITLECSQTMGHDKMYWYQQDPGMELHLIHYSYGVNSTEKGDLSSESTVSRIRTEHFPLTLESARPSHTSQYLCASRAAEVGNQPQHFGDGTRLSIL.

The chain uses TRBV7-2 and TRBJ2-1; the match to TRBD2 covers 9 bases. J lost 6 bases, V lost 4 bases, and 7 bases had no gene match. The CDR3 extends over 15 amino acids. Per germline, CDR1 SGHTA and CDR2 FQGNSA. The DNA of the CDR3 is TGTGCCAGCAGCTCCAGGGGACTAGCTTCCAATGAGCAGTTCTTC. Residues: CASSSRGLASNEQFF.

J is TRBJ2-7 and V is TRBV6-1, with D perhaps matching TRBD2 (5 bases). Germline-derived CDR1 and CDR2 are MNHNS and SASEGT. The V and J ends lost 4 bases and 0 bases respectively, with 10 bases between them. The CDR3 runs 14 residues. The CDR3 reads CASSGNRGSYEQYF. The CDR3 DNA follows: TGTGCCAGCAGTGGTAATCGGGGCTCCTACGAGCAGTACTTC.

This clone was seen only once. The rearrangement links TRBV5-1 to TRBJ1-1; 8 bases are shared with TRBD1. The CDR3 has 15 residues. From germline, CDR1 is SGHRS and CDR2 YFSETQ. Unmatched junction bases numbered 5, after V lost 3 bases and J lost 1 base. This chain's CDR3 is CASSSADRGNTEAFF. The DNA for the CDR3 is TGCGCCAGCAGCTCCGCTGACAGGGGGAACACTGAAGCTTTCTTT.

The rearrangement joins TRBV11-2 to TRBJ1-5; D call uncertain. CDR3 length equals 15 residues. With 1 base removed from V and 2 bases from J, the gap between germline ends came to 9 bases. Germline V gene data show CDR1 as SGHAT and CDR2 as FQNNGV. CDR3 region: CASSLVSGGNQPQHF. The CDR3 coding sequence is TGTGCCAGCAGCTTAGTTAGCGGGGGCAATCAGCCCCAGCATTTT.

On this clone itself: Different DNA sequences within this sample yield the same CDR3. The CDR3 sequence is CASSLAGTGGEKLFF. CDR3 nucleotide sequence: TGTGCCAGCAGCTTAGCCGGGACAGGGGGCGAAAAACTGTTTTTT. The V call is TRBV7-9, the J call TRBJ1-4, with 12 bases fitting TRBD1. Germline CDR1 reads SEHNR; CDR2 reads FQNEAQ (reference sequence). V was pared by 0 bases and J by 8 bases, with 1 base of the junction left unmatched. The CDR3 totals 15 residues.

The chain combines TRBV28 with TRBJ1-2; possibly TRBD1 for D (6 bases). CDR3 length: 13 amino acids. V lost 5 bases to trimming and J lost 5 bases, with 12 bases between them. Germline V gene data show CDR1 as MDHEN and CDR2 as SYDVKM. CDR3 loop: CASSTGTIYGYTF. Written as DNA, the CDR3 is TGTGCCAGCAGTACCGGGACAATATATGGCTACACCTTC.

J is TRBJ2-5 and V is TRBV18; a possible D gene is TRBD1 (6 bases). The V end was cut by 4 bases, the J end by 5 bases, with 14 bases between. The CDR3 sequence is 14 residues long. Germline CDR1 KGHSH, CDR2 LQKENI. The CDR3, as DNA: TGTGCCAGCTCACAAACAGGGACCAGGGAGACCCAGTACTTC. Protein product: CASSQTGTRETQYF.

V usage is TRBV7-9 and J usage is TRBJ2-7; 8 bases are shared with TRBD1. Germline V gene lookup returns CDR1 SEHNR and CDR2 FQNEAQ (reference sequence). This CDR3 is 14 amino acids long. V was pared by 3 bases and J by 2 bases, with 3 bases of the junction left unmatched. Written as DNA, the CDR3 is TGTGCCAGCAGCTTCCGGGACAGGACCTACGAGCAGTACTTC. It translates to CASSFRDRTYEQYF.

This clone has only one observation. The chain is built from TRBV28 and TRBJ2-1; D might be TRBD2 (6 bases). CDR3 length: 13 amino acids. Germline V gives CDR1 MDHEN, CDR2 SYDVKM. Between the trimmed V and J ends, which lost 5 bases and 3 bases, there was a span of 8 bases. The CDR3 DNA sequence: TGTGCCAGCAGTCGGGACTTCTACAATGAGCAGTTCTTC. It translates to CASSRDFYNEQFF.